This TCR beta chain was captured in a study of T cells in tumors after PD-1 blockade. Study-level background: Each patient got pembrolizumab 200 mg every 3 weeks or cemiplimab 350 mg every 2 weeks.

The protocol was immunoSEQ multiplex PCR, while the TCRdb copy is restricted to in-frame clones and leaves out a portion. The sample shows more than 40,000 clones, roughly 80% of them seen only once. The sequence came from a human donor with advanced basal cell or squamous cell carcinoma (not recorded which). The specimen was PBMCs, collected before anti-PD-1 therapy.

CDR3 bases: TGTGCCAGCAGCCCGGGGGGCCGGAATGAGCAGTTCTTC. This gives the protein CASSPGGRNEQFF. The chain combines TRBV5-6 with TRBJ2-1; TRBD2 is a possible D gene (7 bases). Trimming took off 4 bases at V and 7 bases at J, with 12 bases between the two ends. CDR3 size: 13 residues. CDR1 is SGHDT, CDR2 YYEEEE, per germline.